This T cell receptor (beta chain) stems from a study of blood T cell repertoires in COVID-19. Background on the study: The study drew acute and convalescent COVID-19 samples from the United States, Italy and Spain. PBMCs, B-cell-depleted T cells, or T cells were the source of the cDNA or gDNA that made up the material.

Between the trimmed V and J ends, which lost 0 bases and 2 bases, there was a span of 11 bases. CDR3 length: 16 amino acids. Germline V lookup: CDR1 MGHRA, CDR2 YSYEKL. In the original analysis: Amplification with reference gene primers provided the estimates of nucleated cell counts. The assay was immunoSEQ multiplex PCR, and TCRdb's table has in-frame clones only and misses some. V, J and clone size are taken as reported in that table, and D and trimming were inferred from the DNA itself. The repertoire consists of fewer than 50,000 clones, with 69% occurring once and the leading ten covering around 6.5%.

Sequencing used peripheral blood. This chain uses TRBV4-1 with TRBJ1-5, with D tentatively TRBD1 (6 bases). The sequence was collected from a man older than 75 with acute or convalescent COVID-19. DNA of the CDR3: TGCGCCAGCAGCCAAGAGGGGGGGGGCGGCAATCAGCCCCAGCATTTT. Its translation: CASSQEGGGGNQPQHF.